This TCR beta chain was identified in a study of blood T cells in healthy people across ages. The use of a sample-barcoded 5' primer and a J-beta primer mix characterized a second PCR of about 7 to 12 cycles. Samples each returned at least 2.5 million CDR3-containing paired-end reads. Using its own MiXCR run on the 5' RACE reads, TCRdb lists one record per CDR3 protein. This sample has over a million distinct CDR3 sequences; roughly a quarter occur once, and the top ten carry 0.65% to 0.95%. This clonotype was counted a few times. Antigen: not known. Study-wide results and caveats: The long-lived group displayed more naive CD4+ cells, plus higher diversity, than the aged donors did.

The study recruited healthy Caucasian donors from Russia who were aged roughly 6 to 95. The same sample was also studied in work on T cells of mothers and their children.

The TCR sequence derives from a girl under 10 years old in good health. Sample: blood.

CDR3 sequence (DNA): TGTGCCAGCAGCCCTAGCCTAGGTTCCCAAGCGGGAGCCAACAATGAGCAGTTCTTC. Translating it yields CASSPSLGSQAGANNEQFF. The chain recombines TRBV7-9 with TRBJ2-1, with 8 bases lining up with TRBD2. The length of the CDR3 is 19 residues. V was pared by 5 bases and J by 5 bases, with 20 bases of the junction left unmatched. Germline lookup yields CDR1 SEHNR and CDR2 FQNEAQ (reference sequence).